This T cell receptor beta chain was recovered during a study of blood T cells in healthy people across ages. Study-level points and caveats: Long-lived donors exceeded aged donors in naive CD4+ cells and diversity. Estimated diversity across one million T cells was deemed an underestimate.

Combining a sample-barcoded 5' primer with a J-beta primer mix, a second PCR ran for roughly 7 to 12 cycles. The study obtained at least 3 million CDR3-containing paired-end reads from every sample. TCRdb re-called the 5' RACE reads through MiXCR, storing one row per CDR3 protein. This table has almost 1 million distinct CDR3 sequences, roughly 51% appearing once. The CDR3 consists of 15 residues. The ends lost 8 bases at V and 2 bases at J; junction bases unmatched: 11. On this clonotype itself: The antigen is not known.

Per sample, extraction of total RNA gave at least 5.5 micrograms in every case. The clonotype originates from a woman in her fifties or sixties in good health. V and J are TRBV12-3 or TRBV12-4 and TRBJ1-2, with 7 bases that match TRBD1. The sample comprised blood. The CDR3 DNA reads TGTGCCAGCGCCCCAGGACAGGTTGAAAACTATGGCTACACCTTC. Its protein product is CASAPGQVENYGYTF.